Listed here are 18 T cell receptor beta chains from one sample, sequenced in a study of blood T cell repertoires in COVID-19. Libraries were prepared by immunoSEQ multiplex PCR; TCRdb keeps only in-frame clonotypes and omits some of them. The data show more than 95,000 clones, with under 85% seen just once and roughly 12% held by the top ten. The specimen sequenced was peripheral blood. These receptors all stem from a man aged 55 to 70 with acute or convalescent COVID-19.

This clone was detected once. The chain is built from TRBV5-1 and TRBJ2-1; D perhaps matches TRBD2 (5 bases). V was clipped by 5 bases and J by 6 bases, with 12 bases between them. CDR3 length: 13 amino acids. CDR1 is SGHRS, CDR2 YFSETQ, per germline. CDR3 region: CASRNAGVNEQFF. The CDR3 nucleotides are TGCGCCAGCAGGAATGCCGGGGTCAATGAGCAGTTCTTC.

The chain combines TRBV12-3 or TRBV12-4 with TRBJ1-1; TRBD1 is a possible D gene (6 bases). The CDR3 is 13 residues long. Trimming shortened V by 5 bases and J by 1 base, and 8 bases separated the two germline ends. The CDR3 loop is CASSGQTNTEAFF. The CDR3 DNA sequence: TGTGCCAGCAGTGGACAGACGAACACTGAAGCTTTCTTT.

The chain carries TRBV7-6 and TRBJ2-7, with TRBD2 identical over 11 bases. J was trimmed by 2 bases and V by 4 bases; bases with no gene match: 4. This CDR3 contains 15 residues. Germline CDR1 SGHVS, CDR2 FNYEAQ. The chain's CDR3 is CASSSNSGRAYEQYF. The CDR3 nucleotides are TGTGCCAGCAGCTCTAATAGCGGGAGGGCCTACGAGCAGTACTTC.

J is TRBJ1-1 and V is TRBV6-5; a possible D gene is TRBD1 (6 bases). CDR1 and CDR2 (germline): MNHEY, SVGAGI. V lost 7 bases, J lost 0 bases, and 15 bases lay in between. The CDR3 spans 15 residues. The CDR3 DNA reads as TGTGCCAGCACCAGGGGCGGAAACATGAACACTGAAGCTTTCTTT. Encoded protein: CASTRGGNMNTEAFF.

The chain links TRBV5-1 to TRBJ1-1, with a tentative D call TRBD1 (6 bases). CDR3 length: 15 amino acids. Per the germline V gene, CDR1 is SGHRS and CDR2 is YFSETQ. The germline V and J ends were trimmed by 2 bases and 0 bases, with 11 bases remaining between them. The CDR3 DNA reads TGCGCCAGCAGCTTTGCAGGGGAGATGAACACTGAAGCTTTCTTT. Translated: CASSFAGEMNTEAFF.

The CDR3 DNA reads TGTGCCAGCACCATCGGGAGTGAAGCTTTCTTT. Translating it yields CASTIGSEAFF. This chain joins TRBV6-5 and TRBJ1-1; D not resolved. V shed 7 bases and J shed 7 bases, with 10 bases lying between them. The CDR3 consists of 11 residues. Germline values: CDR1 MNHEY, CDR2 SVGAGI.

V and J are TRBV9 and TRBJ2-1; D is undetermined. V was cut by 3 bases and J by 0 bases, with 10 bases left in between. The CDR3 is 15 amino acids. Germline CDR1 and CDR2: SGDLS and YYNGEE. CDR3 in amino acids: CASSADPSSYNEQFF. The CDR3, as DNA: TGTGCCAGCAGCGCCGACCCTAGCTCCTACAATGAGCAGTTCTTC.

V gene TRBV5-1 combines with J gene TRBJ2-1; the match to TRBD2 covers 13 bases. CDR1 is SGHRS and CDR2 is YFSETQ in the germline V gene. The CDR3 length is 16 residues. V trimming: 0 bases; J trimming: 5 bases; junction bases outside the gene matches: 2. CDR3: CASSLVGLAGDNEQFF. The CDR3 region has the DNA TGCGCCAGCAGCTTGGTAGGACTAGCGGGAGACAATGAGCAGTTCTTC.

V usage is TRBV10-2 and J usage is TRBJ2-3, with TRBD1 matching over 9 bases. The trim removed 11 bases at V and 3 bases at J, leaving 6 bases unmatched. The germline gives CDR1 WSHSY, CDR2 SAAADI. The CDR3 runs to 13 residues. The CDR3 reads CAGGTGRTDTQYF. The CDR3 nucleotides read TGCGCCGGAGGGACAGGGAGAACAGATACGCAGTATTTT.

In DNA, the CDR3 is TGTGCCAGCAGCTTCGCCGGGGATAGAGGCAATCAGCCCCAGCATTTT. As protein: CASSFAGDRGNQPQHF. The genes are TRBV2 and TRBJ1-5; no firm D call. CDR1 is SNHLY and CDR2 is FYNNEI in the germline V gene. This CDR3 has 16 residues. V lost 6 bases and J lost 2, with 17 bases in between.

The count of this clone is one. The chain couples TRBV6-5 to TRBJ1-4, with 9 bases identical to TRBD1. J gave up 4 bases and V 6 bases, and 6 bases lay outside the gene matches. Germline V CDR1 and CDR2: MNHEY, SVGAGI. The CDR3 extends over 15 amino acids. CDR3 protein: CASRDRGRGNEKLFF. The CDR3 DNA is TGTGCCAGCAGGGACAGGGGCAGGGGTAATGAAAAACTGTTTTTT.

This chain connects TRBV28 to TRBJ2-1; 7 bases map to TRBD2. This CDR3 has 15 residues. Germline CDR1 reads MDHEN; CDR2 reads SYDVKM. With V trimmed by 6 bases and J by 10 bases, 15 bases remained unmatched. CDR3 loop: CASRSTGSFGREQFF. CDR3 nucleotide sequence: TGTGCCAGCAGATCTACCGGGTCCTTCGGGAGGGAGCAGTTCTTC.

The CDR3 region is CATSDQASGRAQENEQFF. In DNA form, the CDR3 reads TGTGCCACCAGTGATCAGGCTAGCGGGAGGGCCCAGGAGAATGAGCAGTTCTTC. J is TRBJ2-1 and V is TRBV24-1, with TRBD2 identical over 12 bases. CDR1 is KGHDR, CDR2 SFDVKD, per germline. The CDR3 has 18 residues. V shed 3 bases and J 7 bases; nucleotides not matched to a gene: 12.

This chain connects TRBV16 to TRBJ2-7; 8 bases agree with TRBD1. Trimming took 0 bases from V and 6 from J; bases not matched to a gene: 1. This CDR3 is built from 13 residues. Germline assignment: CDR1 KGHSY and CDR2 FQNENV. CDR3 DNA: TGTGCCAGCAGCCAATCCCAGGGGGCCGAGCAGTACTTC. It is translated as CASSQSQGAEQYF.

This clone was seen a few times. The V call is TRBV11-2, the J call TRBJ2-1; 14 positions match TRBD2. Germline V gene data show CDR1 as SGHAT and CDR2 as FQNNGV. This CDR3 has 16 residues. Trimming cost V 4 bases and J 7 bases; bases outside gene matches: 6. The CDR3 DNA reads as TGTGCCAGCAGCTCCCCCGGGACTAGCGGGAGAAATGAGCAGTTCTTC. Encoded protein: CASSSPGTSGRNEQFF.

The CDR3 loop reads CSCVGREETQYF. The CDR3 nucleotides are TGCAGCTGCGTTGGAAGGGAGGAGACCCAGTACTTC. The chain has TRBV29-1 and TRBJ2-5; perhaps TRBD2 as D (5 bases). The V and J ends lost 8 bases and 5 bases respectively, with 15 bases between them. The V gene's germline CDR1 is SQVTM and CDR2 ANQGSEA. The CDR3 runs 12 residues.

The chain employs TRBV7-8 and TRBJ1-2, with TRBD1 matching over 7 bases. With V trimmed by 5 bases and J by 6 bases, 6 bases remained unmatched. Looked up from germline, CDR1 is SGHVS and CDR2 is FQNEAQ. The CDR3 totals 13 residues. In DNA, the CDR3 is TGTGCCAGCAGCCCCACAGGGGCCCATGGCTACACCTTC. Translated, it gives CASSPTGAHGYTF. Looking up the rest from reference TRBV7-8 and TRBJ1-2 gives the full variable domain: GAGVSQSPRYKVAKRGQDVALRCDPISGHVSLFWYQQALGQGPEFLTYFQNEAQLDKSGLPSDRFFAERPEGSVSTLKIQRTQQEDSAVYLCASSPTGAHGYTFGSGTRLTVV.

This CDR3 reads CSVAQTGVNEKLFF. The CDR3 coding sequence is TGCAGCGTTGCCCAGACGGGGGTTAATGAAAAACTGTTTTTT. V gene TRBV29-1 combines with J gene TRBJ1-4; D might be TRBD1 (5 bases). The CDR3 length is 14 residues. In germline, CDR1 is SQVTM, CDR2 ANQGSEA. V lost 4 bases and J 4 bases, leaving 13 bases between the germline ends.